The sequence of this T cell receptor (beta chain) was determined in a study of cytomegalovirus exposure and HLA in healthy donors. On the study more broadly: HLA-typed donors were the source of around 85 million unique TCRs held in an early data release.

Note on this clone: The antigen is undetermined.

Study-level points and caveats: The study recorded about 160 TCR beta chains that were cytomegalovirus-associated.

13 Jbeta primers and 60 Vbeta primers were used for the PCR. The method was immunoSEQ multiplex PCR; TCRdb's version includes in-frame clones alone and lacks a portion of them. In the table there are 250,000 to 300,000 clones, around 90% of which are singletons. The source material was PBMCs. The receptor was isolated from a girl aged 2-15 years in good health and CMV-seronegative.

CDR3 loop: CASSFPSGGYYEQYF. In DNA form, the CDR3 reads TGTGCCAGCAGTTTCCCCTCGGGGGGATACTACGAGCAGTACTTC. V is TRBV28 and J is TRBJ2-7; 7 bases map to TRBD2. The V gene end was trimmed by 3 bases and the J gene end by 3 bases; junction bases not matched to a gene: 8. There are 15 residues in the CDR3. CDR1 MDHEN and CDR2 SYDVKM come from the germline V gene.